One and the same sample provided the 5 T cell receptor beta chains below, sequenced in a study of beta chain features in type 1 diabetes. What was sequenced were expressed TCRB transcripts, since all of the isolated RNA had been reverse transcribed. Assay: immunoSEQ multiplex PCR; the TCRdb copy retains only in-frame clones and omits some. The table has 9,400 or so clones, 70% to 80% seen once; the top ten hold approximately 1.5%. Sample: Tregs from blood. These receptors were taken from a woman under 30 in good health.

This chain uses TRBV5-1 with TRBJ2-7, with a possible D match to TRBD1 (5 bases). Trimming removed 1 base at V and 1 base at J, with 15 bases between. CDR1 is SGHRS, CDR2 YFSETQ, per germline. The CDR3 contains 16 residues. The CDR3 DNA is TGCGCCAGCAGCTTGAGTCTGGTTCCAGGGTCCTACGAGCAGTACTTC. It yields the protein CASSLSLVPGSYEQYF.

The chain combines TRBV7-9 with TRBJ2-7; 8 bases agree with TRBD1. Unmatched junction bases numbered 6, after V lost 3 bases and J lost 11 bases. The germline gives CDR1 SEHNR, CDR2 FQNEAQ (reference sequence). This CDR3 comprises 12 residues. Here the CDR3 DNA reads TGTGCCAGCAGCTTCCAGGGGGCGATGGAGTACTTC. This codes for CASSFQGAMEYF.

This chain uses TRBV5-1 with TRBJ2-1; a possible D gene is TRBD2 (5 bases). This CDR3 region has 17 residues. Germline V gives CDR1 SGHRS, CDR2 YFSETQ. V shed 0 bases and J shed 0 bases, with 13 bases lying between them. The DNA of the CDR3 is TGCGCCAGCAGCTTGGGGCGGGTACCGAGCTCCTACAATGAGCAGTTCTTC. Its protein product is CASSLGRVPSSYNEQFF.

This rearrangement joins TRBV6-6 to TRBJ2-7; a possible D gene is TRBD2 (6 bases). V lost 2 bases to trimming and J lost 7 bases, with 15 bases between them. This CDR3 spans 14 amino acids. Per germline, CDR1 MNHNY and CDR2 SVGAGI (reference sequence). CDR3 loop: CASSYGTVGGEQYF. The CDR3, as DNA: TGTGCCAGCAGTTACGGGACCGTTGGGGGGGAGCAGTACTTC.

This chain links TRBV7-2 with TRBJ2-7; D might be TRBD1 (6 bases). Trimming shortened V by 0 bases and J by 4 bases, and 13 bases separated the two germline ends. Germline CDR1 SGHTA, CDR2 FQGNSA. There are 15 residues in the CDR3. The DNA of the CDR3 is TGTGCCAGCAGCTTAGCAGGGACACCACTTTACGAGCAGTACTTC. Protein product: CASSLAGTPLYEQYF.